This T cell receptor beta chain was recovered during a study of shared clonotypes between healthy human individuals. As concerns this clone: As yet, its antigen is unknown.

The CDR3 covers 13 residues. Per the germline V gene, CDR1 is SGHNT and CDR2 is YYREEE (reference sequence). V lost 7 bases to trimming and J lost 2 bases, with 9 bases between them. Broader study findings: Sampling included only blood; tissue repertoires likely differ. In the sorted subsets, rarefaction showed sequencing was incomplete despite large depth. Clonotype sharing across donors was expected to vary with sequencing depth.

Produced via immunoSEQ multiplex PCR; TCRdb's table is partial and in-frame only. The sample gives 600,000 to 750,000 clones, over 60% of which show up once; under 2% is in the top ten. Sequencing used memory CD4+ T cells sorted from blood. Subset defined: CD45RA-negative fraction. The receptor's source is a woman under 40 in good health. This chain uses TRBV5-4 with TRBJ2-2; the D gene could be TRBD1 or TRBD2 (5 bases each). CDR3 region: CASWGPNTGELFF. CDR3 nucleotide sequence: TGTGCCAGCTGGGGACCCAACACCGGGGAGCTGTTTTTT.